This T cell receptor beta chain came from a study of metastatic and nonmetastatic thyroid tumors. For the study at large: A comparison of repertoires was made across blood and tumor or nodule tissue from malignant and benign thyroid patients. Study-level results: It was reported that TCR beta diversity was significantly higher in malignant thyroid tumors than benign nodules, in blood and tumor.

Per the study methods: Between-group CDR3 differences, defined by clinicopathological status, yielded a distant-metastasis classifier for papillary thyroid cancer. With MiXCR, TCRdb called clones anew from the PCR reads. What appears here as the V and J calls and clone size reflects TCRdb's work, not the paper's. The sample lists 39,000 or so clones, less than 60% occurring once. This clone was detected only a few times. Its specificity is not known. V lost 8 bases, J lost 0 bases, and 10 bases lay in between. The CDR3 loop spans 13 amino acids. Per the germline V gene, CDR1 is MNHEY and CDR2 is SMNVEV (reference sequence). Before thyroid surgery, none of the patients had received any treatment.

This receptor was identified in a male donor with papillary thyroid cancer or a benign thyroid nodule (not recorded which). Some clones in this sample may be carry-over from other donors' samples. The V gene is TRBV27, the J gene TRBJ1-2; D remains ambiguous. Sequenced: tumor tissue. The CDR3 region has the DNA TGTGCCAGCGCCCCCCACCCTAACTATGGCTACACCTTC. This sequence encodes CASAPHPNYGYTF.